These 15 T cell receptor beta chains were sequenced from one sample in a study of shared clonotypes between healthy human individuals. TCRdb's table, derived via immunoSEQ multiplex PCR, lists solely in-frame clones and lacks some. The sample consists of over a million clones, around three quarters of them appearing once. The sample consisted of memory CD4+ T cells from PBMCs. Subset indicated: CD45RA-negative fraction. The receptors stem from a man aged 18-30 years in good health. Some clones in this sample may be carry-over from other donors' samples.

This chain's CDR3 is CASSSGGSGRDLYNEQFF. Here the CDR3 DNA reads TGTGCCAGCAGCTCAGGTGGTAGCGGGAGGGACTTATACAATGAGCAGTTCTTC. This chain uses TRBV28 with TRBJ2-1; 11 bases are shared with TRBD2. The CDR3 contains 18 residues. V shed 6 bases, J shed 4 bases, and the junction held 14 bases outside the gene matches. Germline V gene data show CDR1 as MDHEN and CDR2 as SYDVKM.

This clone was seen a handful of times. This may be a read error: a much more frequent sequence differs by one nucleotide. The V gene is TRBV27, the J gene TRBJ1-1, with TRBD1 as a possible D gene (5 bases). Germline loops: CDR1 MNHEY, CDR2 SMNVEV (reference sequence). The CDR3 runs to 13 residues. V lost 6 bases and J 1 base, leaving 9 bases between the germline ends. The CDR3 here is CASSQRGNTEAFF. CDR3 coding DNA: TGTGCCAGCAGCCAGAGGGGGAACACTGAAGCTTTCTTT.

DNA for the CDR3: TGTGCCTGGAGTGAGACGGGCAATCAGCCCCAGCATTTT. Translation: CAWSETGNQPQHF. This sequence joins TRBV30 and TRBJ1-5; D remains unclear. Trimming removed 1 base from V and 2 bases from J, with 6 bases in between. Germline CDR1 and CDR2: GTSNPN and SVGIG (reference sequence). The CDR3 extends over 13 amino acids.

The chain carries TRBV21-1 and TRBJ2-1; TRBD2 is the table's D call and was not checked against the DNA. TRBV21-1 is noted as a pseudogene. The CDR3 is 16 residues long. The CDR3 protein is CASSAVSGSPYNEQFF. DNA of the CDR3: TGTGCCAGCAGCGCCGTTAGCGGGAGCCCCTACAATGAGCAGTTCTTC.

The sample holds a few counts of this clone. The rearrangement joins TRBV5-5 to TRBJ2-5; no firm D call. Germline V gene sequence: CDR1 SGHKS, CDR2 YYEKEE (reference sequence). Trimming stripped 0 bases from V and 0 bases from J, with 6 bases between. The CDR3 sequence is 14 residues long. CDR3 coding DNA: TGTGCCAGCAGCTTGGGTGTCGACCAAGAGACCCAGTACTTC. Its translation: CASSLGVDQETQYF. Full variable domain (rest looked up from reference TRBV5-5 and TRBJ2-5): DAGVTQSPTHLIKTRGQQVTLRCSPISGHKSVSWYQQVLGQGPQFIFQYYEKEERGRGNFPDRFSARQFPNYSSELNVNALLLGDSALYLCASSLGVDQETQYFGPGTRLLVL.

Note on this clone: The sample contains more than one DNA sequence encoding this CDR3. V gene TRBV28 combines with J gene TRBJ2-5; 9 bases fit TRBD2. Per the germline V gene, CDR1 is MDHEN and CDR2 is SYDVKM. V was pared by 8 bases and J by 2 bases, with 6 bases of the junction left unmatched. The CDR3 length is 14 residues. The CDR3 sequence: CASSLAGVQETQYF. Written as DNA, the CDR3 is TGTGCCAGCTCCTTAGCGGGAGTTCAAGAGACCCAGTACTTC.

This clone was detected only a few times. The chain employs TRBV16 and TRBJ2-2; D gene uncertain. From germline, CDR1 is KGHSY and CDR2 FQNENV. CDR3 length: 14 amino acids. V dropped 0 bases and J dropped 1 base, with 3 bases sitting between them. This CDR3 reads CASSQSQNTGELFF. CDR3 sequence (DNA): TGTGCCAGCAGCCAATCCCAGAACACCGGGGAGCTGTTTTTT.

The chain joins TRBV7-2 to TRBJ2-3; TRBD2 is a possible D gene (5 bases). In germline, CDR1 is SGHTA, CDR2 FQGNSA. Deletions cut 5 bases from V and 2 bases from J, with 14 bases between. The CDR3 contains 15 residues. The CDR3 reads CASSPGERNTDTQYF. The CDR3 DNA sequence: TGTGCCAGCAGCCCCGGGGAGCGGAACACAGATACGCAGTATTTT.

The chain combines TRBV7-3 with TRBJ2-2; 7 nucleotides align to TRBD1. CDR1 SGHTA and CDR2 FQGTGA come from the germline V gene. With 8 bases clipped from V and 6 bases from J, the junction kept 9 bases outside the gene matches. The CDR3 has 14 residues. The CDR3 spells CASSRDRAAGELFF. DNA for the CDR3: TGTGCCAGCTCGAGAGACAGGGCGGCCGGGGAGCTGTTTTTT. The variable domain in full, completed from reference TRBV7-3 and TRBJ2-2, reads GAGVSQTPSNKVTEKGKYVELRCDPISGHTALYWYRQSLGQGPEFLIYFQGTGAADDSGLPNDRFFAVRPEGSVSTLKIQRTERGDSAVYLCASSRDRAAGELFFGEGSRLTVL.

The chain recombines TRBV5-4 with TRBJ1-1, with 7 bases lining up with TRBD1. Germline values: CDR1 SGHNT, CDR2 YYREEE (reference sequence). V trimming: 0 bases; J trimming: 5 bases; junction bases outside the gene matches: 4. The CDR3 consists of 14 residues. The CDR3 bases are TGTGCCAGCAGCTTGGGAGGGGGCCATACTGAAGCTTTCTTT. Its translation is CASSLGGGHTEAFF.

The V call is TRBV28, the J call TRBJ2-7; 7 bases agree with TRBD1. Germline values: CDR1 MDHEN, CDR2 SYDVKM. With 1 base clipped from V and 5 bases from J, the junction kept 8 bases outside the gene matches. The CDR3 totals 15 residues. CDR3: CASSLLGTDGDEQYF. The CDR3 region has the DNA TGTGCCAGCAGTTTATTAGGGACAGACGGGGACGAGCAGTACTTC.

The chain carries TRBV2 and TRBJ2-7; D gene uncertain. CDR3 length equals 13 residues. Trimming took off 1 base at V and 7 bases at J, with 11 bases between the two ends. Germline loops: CDR1 SNHLY, CDR2 FYNNEI. DNA of the CDR3: TGTGCCAGCAGTGAAGGTCGGGTGGGTGAGCAGTACTTC. Its protein is CASSEGRVGEQYF.

The chain is built from TRBV19 and TRBJ1-4; 7 positions agree with TRBD1. V shed 8 bases, J shed 4 bases, and the junction held 4 bases outside the gene matches. This CDR3 contains 13 residues. Germline V lookup: CDR1 LNHDA, CDR2 SQIVND (reference sequence). This CDR3 is CASLGQNNEKLFF. The CDR3, as DNA: TGTGCCAGTTTGGGACAGAATAATGAAAAACTGTTTTTT.

The chain employs TRBV5-1 and TRBJ2-2, with TRBD2 identical over 9 bases. Germline lookup yields CDR1 SGHRS and CDR2 YFSETQ. CDR3 length equals 15 residues. The V and J ends lost 6 bases and 1 base, in that order; junction bases with no gene match: 4. The CDR3 region is CASTRLAENTGELFF. The CDR3 bases are TGCGCCAGCACCCGACTAGCGGAGAACACCGGGGAGCTGTTTTTT.

V is TRBV19 and J is TRBJ1-5, with unresolved D. V was clipped by 7 bases and J by 2 bases, with 9 bases between them. The CDR3 has 13 amino acids. CDR1 and CDR2 (germline): LNHDA, SQIVND (reference sequence). CDR3: CASTESGNQPQHF. The DNA for the CDR3 is TGTGCCAGTACGGAGTCGGGCAATCAGCCCCAGCATTTT.